One sample yielded the 20 T cell receptor beta chains listed below, sequenced in a study of blood T cell repertoires in COVID-19. TCRdb keeps only in-frame clones here, not all; method: immunoSEQ multiplex PCR. The sample records about 180,000 clones, 75% to 90% being singletons. The sequencing input was PBMCs or T cells enriched from blood (not recorded which). The receptor source for this set is a woman in her 40s with acute COVID-19.

CDR3 DNA: TGTGCCAGTAGTATAGGAACAGGGGATCGGACTGAAGCTTTCTTT. This sequence encodes CASSIGTGDRTEAFF. J is TRBJ1-1 and V is TRBV19; 7 nucleotides align to TRBD1. Trimming at V came to 1 base and at J to 5 bases, leaving 7 bases not matched to a gene. From germline, CDR1 is LNHDA and CDR2 SQIVND (reference sequence). This CDR3 comprises 15 residues.

This chain connects TRBV3-1 (or the pseudogene TRBV3-2) to TRBJ2-1; 12 bases agree with TRBD2. This CDR3 has 17 amino acids. Germline CDR1 and CDR2: LGHDT and YNNKEL (reference sequence). With V trimmed by 4 bases and J by 3 bases, 7 bases remained unmatched. In DNA form, the CDR3 reads TGTGCCAGCAGCCGCGGGACTAGCGGGCTAATCTACAATGAGCAGTTCTTC. As protein: CASSRGTSGLIYNEQFF.

This rearrangement joins TRBV6-2 or TRBV6-3 to TRBJ2-5, with 8 bases matching TRBD2. This CDR3 spans 16 amino acids. The trim removed 4 bases at V and 3 bases at J, leaving 10 bases unmatched. The V gene's germline CDR1 is MNHEY and CDR2 SVGEGT. CDR3 sequence: CASSSPLTSAEETQYF. In DNA form, the CDR3 reads TGTGCCAGCAGTTCCCCACTGACTAGCGCTGAAGAGACCCAGTACTTC.

This chain joins TRBV7-2 and TRBJ2-1, with TRBD1 matching over 7 bases. This CDR3 spans 16 amino acids. CDR1 SGHTA and CDR2 FQGNSA come from the germline V gene. V lost 4 bases to trimming and J lost 4 bases; unmatched junction nucleotides: 10. This chain's CDR3 is CASSSKSGTVYNEQFF. Here the CDR3 DNA reads TGTGCCAGCAGCTCAAAATCCGGGACAGTTTACAATGAGCAGTTCTTC.

The chain joins TRBV30 to TRBJ2-7; possibly TRBD1 for D (5 bases). The germline V gene has CDR1 GTSNPN and CDR2 SVGIG (reference sequence). This CDR3 spans 17 amino acids. Trimming pared 1 base from V and 3 bases from J, leaving 22 bases between. As DNA, the CDR3 is TGTGCCTGGAGTGCCCTAGGTTGGCAACAGGCGCACTACGAGCAGTACTTC. Residues: CAWSALGWQQAHYEQYF. Looking up the rest from reference TRBV30 and TRBJ2-7 gives the full variable domain: SQTIHQWPATLVQPVGSPLSLECTVEGTSNPNLYWYRQAAGRGLQLLFYSVGIGQISSEVPQNLSASRPQDRQFILSSKKLLLSDSGFYLCAWSALGWQQAHYEQYFGPGTRLTVT.

The chain uses TRBV4-1 and TRBJ2-7; D not resolved. The V gene lost 3 bases and the J gene lost 1 base, with 16 bases spanning the gap. Per the germline V gene, CDR1 is MGHRA and CDR2 is YSYEKL. CDR3 length: 16 amino acids. This CDR3 is CASSQIARSLSYEQYF. The DNA for the CDR3 is TGCGCCAGCAGCCAGATCGCTAGGTCCCTATCCTACGAGCAGTACTTC.

The chain combines TRBV30 with TRBJ2-1, with 12 bases lining up with TRBD2. Germline values: CDR1 GTSNPN, CDR2 SVGIG (reference sequence). V gave up 3 bases and J gave up 5 bases; unmatched junction bases: 2. The CDR3 spans 14 residues. CDR3: CAWSWTSGNNEQFF. The CDR3 DNA is TGTGCCTGGAGCTGGACTAGCGGGAACAATGAGCAGTTCTTC.

A single count supports this clone. The CDR3 bases are TGTGCCAGCAGCGAGAGTATTTCGCGAGCGGGGTCCGGGGGCAATCAGCCCCAGCATTTT. Translation: CASSESISRAGSGGNQPQHF. The chain joins TRBV21-1 to TRBJ1-5. TRBV21-1 is a listed pseudogene. The CDR3 covers 20 residues.

V usage is TRBV21-1 and J usage is TRBJ2-7; the D segment call TRBD1 is taken from the table without a DNA check. TRBV21-1 is a pseudogene locus. There are 10 residues in the CDR3. The CDR3 is CASRRGPKYF. The CDR3 DNA follows: TGTGCCAGCAGAAGGGGGCCAAAGTACTTC.

DNA of the CDR3: TGCGCCAGCAGCCAAGCATACACGGGAAAAGCGCCAAGCTCCTATAATTCACCCCTCCACTTT. It specifies CASSQAYTGKAPSSYNSPLHF. The J gene is TRBJ1-6, the V gene TRBV4-1; no firm D call. In germline, CDR1 is MGHRA, CDR2 YSYEKL. The ends were cut back, 1 base at V and 0 bases at J, with 22 bases in the middle. This CDR3 spans 21 amino acids.

This chain joins TRBV6-4 and TRBJ2-1; 7 bases line up with TRBD2. Germline CDR1 reads MRHNA; CDR2 reads SNTAGT. This CDR3 has 11 residues. DNA of the CDR3: TGTAGCGGGGAAGAGTTAAATGAGCAGTTCTTC. Translation: CSGEELNEQFF.

The chain joins TRBV9 to TRBJ2-3, with TRBD2 matching 14 bases. The CDR3 consists of 19 residues. CDR1 and CDR2 (germline): SGDLS, YYNGEE. After removal of 0 bases from V and 1 base from J, the junction contained 7 bases not matched to a gene. The CDR3 protein is CASSVAGTSGGVGTDTQYF. CDR3 nucleotides: TGTGCCAGCAGCGTAGCAGGGACTAGCGGGGGCGTTGGCACAGATACGCAGTATTTT. The full variable domain, completed using reference TRBV9 and TRBJ2-3, is DSGVTQTPKHLITATGQRVTLRCSPRSGDLSVYWYQQSLDQGLQFLIQYYNGEERAKGNILERFSAQQFPDLHSELNLSSLELGDSALYFCASSVAGTSGGVGTDTQYFGPGTRLTVL.

V gene TRBV29-1 combines with J gene TRBJ1-6; possibly TRBD1 for D (6 bases). Trimming pared 8 bases from V and 10 bases from J, leaving 21 bases between. This CDR3 comprises 14 residues. Germline V gives CDR1 SQVTM, CDR2 ANQGSEA. CDR3 nucleotide sequence: TGCAGCCCTACCCTAGCCACAGGGAGATCACCCCTCCACTTT. Its protein product is CSPTLATGRSPLHF.

V and J are TRBV5-8 and TRBJ2-1; 12 bases map to TRBD2. The V gene's germline CDR1 is SGHTS and CDR2 YDEGEE. The CDR3 consists of 17 residues. Germline trimming cut 4 bases from V and 6 bases from J; bases unmatched to any gene: 11. In DNA form, the CDR3 reads TGTGCCAGCAGCCCGGATAGGGGACTAGCGGGTACCAATGAGCAGTTCTTC. Its translation: CASSPDRGLAGTNEQFF. Combining the CDR3 with reference TRBV5-8 and TRBJ2-1 gives the whole variable domain EAGVTQSPTHLIKTRGQQATLRCSPISGHTSVYWYQQALGLGLQFLLWYDEGEERNRGNFPPRFSGRQFPNYSSELNVNALELEDSALYLCASSPDRGLAGTNEQFFGPGTRLTVL.

This rearrangement joins TRBV28 to TRBJ1-5, with a tentative D call TRBD1 (5 bases). CDR3 length equals 12 residues. The germline CDR1 and CDR2 sequences are MDHEN and SYDVKM. V lost 10 bases to trimming and J lost 6 bases, with 13 bases between them. The CDR3 DNA sequence: TGTGCCATCCGTGCAGGGTTTCAGCCCCAGCATTTT. Amino acids: CAIRAGFQPQHF.

Of note for this clone: Sequence at one end of the junction differs from germline and may be a read error. V and J are TRBV20-1 and TRBJ2-3, with D unclear. The CDR3 is made up of 11 amino acids. Germline-derived CDR1 and CDR2 are DFQATT and SNEGSKA (reference sequence). CDR3 bases: TGTTCTTGGTCAGACACAGATACGCAGTATTTT. It is translated as CSWSDTDTQYF.

CDR3 region: CASSSPPGQPTDTQYF. The CDR3 DNA is TGTGCCAGCTCCTCGCCGCCGGGACAGCCCACAGATACGCAGTATTTT. The chain links TRBV18 to TRBJ2-3; TRBD1 agrees at 7 bases. CDR1 and CDR2 from the germline V gene are KGHSH and LQKENI. There are 16 residues in the CDR3. V was pared by 6 bases and J by 2 bases, with 11 bases of the junction left unmatched.

The gene calls are TRBV30 and TRBJ1-6; the D is unclear. V lost 2 bases to trimming and J lost 7 bases, with 6 bases between them. From germline, CDR1 is GTSNPN and CDR2 SVGIG (reference sequence). CDR3 length equals 12 residues. CDR3 nucleotide sequence: TGTGCCTGGAGTATCGGGAATTCACCCCTCCACTTT. Its protein is CAWSIGNSPLHF.

This sequence joins TRBV27 and TRBJ1-1, with 10 bases aligning to TRBD1. The CDR3 runs to 11 residues. The germline V gene has CDR1 MNHEY and CDR2 SMNVEV (reference sequence). Unmatched junction bases numbered 6, after V lost 10 bases and J lost 10 bases. CDR3 amino acids: CAIGTGVGAFF. In DNA, the CDR3 is TGTGCCATAGGGACAGGGGTGGGAGCTTTCTTT.

The chain joins TRBV28 to TRBJ1-4, with TRBD1 matching over 8 bases. Per germline, CDR1 MDHEN and CDR2 SYDVKM. V dropped 7 bases and J dropped 3; count of bases not matched to a gene: 7. The CDR3 contains 15 residues. In DNA, the CDR3 is TGTGCCAGCACTCCGCAGGGGGCAGCTAATGAAAAACTGTTTTTT. This sequence encodes CASTPQGAANEKLFF. Using reference TRBV28 and TRBJ1-4 for the parts outside the CDR3, the full variable domain is DVKVTQSSRYLVKRTGEKVFLECVQDMDHENMFWYRQDPGLGLRLIYFSYDVKMKEKGDIPEGYSVSREKKERFSLILESASTNQTSMYLCASTPQGAANEKLFFGSGTQLSVL.